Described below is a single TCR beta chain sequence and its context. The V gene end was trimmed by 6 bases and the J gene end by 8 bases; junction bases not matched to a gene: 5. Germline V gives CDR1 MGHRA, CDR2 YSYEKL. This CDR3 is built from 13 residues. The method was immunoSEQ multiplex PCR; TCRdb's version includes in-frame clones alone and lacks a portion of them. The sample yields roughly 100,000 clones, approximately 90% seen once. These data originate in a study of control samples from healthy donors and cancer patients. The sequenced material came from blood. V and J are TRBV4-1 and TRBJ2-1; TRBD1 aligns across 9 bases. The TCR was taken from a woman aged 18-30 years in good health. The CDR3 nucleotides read TGCGCCAGCAGTCGACAGGGGGTACATGAGCAGTTCTTC. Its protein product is CASSRQGVHEQFF.